This TCR beta chain was observed in a study of OX40 agonist ivuxolimab in advanced cancers. Whole-study results and caveats: In the 0.1 to 3.0 mg/kg range, CD4+ and CD8+ blood T cells had expanded clonally by week 6.

Germline values: CDR1 SGHRS, CDR2 YFSETQ. The CDR3 sequence is 15 residues long. The junction had 1 base not matched to a gene; V was cut back by 0 bases and J by 1 base. With respect to this clone: Its cognate antigen is unknown.

Only in-frame clones appear in the TCRdb table, and some are missing; sequencing was by immunoSEQ multiplex PCR. The table shows 60,000 to 85,000 clones, with around four fifths occurring only once. The rearrangement joins TRBV5-1 to TRBJ2-3; 8 nucleotides match TRBD2. The sample consisted of CD4+ or CD8+ T cells sorted from blood, taken in a trial of the OX40 agonist ivuxolimab. The clonotype was recovered from an adult with an advanced solid tumor such as melanoma, head and neck, liver or kidney cancer. The CDR3 DNA reads TGCGCCAGCAGCTTGGAAGCGGGGGGCACAGATACGCAGTATTTT. It translates to CASSLEAGGTDTQYF.